Each of the 8 T cell receptor beta chains below was sequenced from the same sample in a study of OX40 agonist ivuxolimab in advanced cancers. Produced via immunoSEQ multiplex PCR; TCRdb's table is partial and in-frame only. The sample carries about 40,000 clones, 75% to 90% recorded once. The sequencing here drew on CD4+ or CD8+ T cells sorted from blood, taken in a trial of the OX40 agonist ivuxolimab. Every receptor here comes from an adult with an advanced solid tumor such as melanoma, head and neck, liver or kidney cancer.

The chain uses TRBV6-6 and TRBJ1-1; D not resolved. In germline, CDR1 is MNHNY, CDR2 SVGAGI (reference sequence). The V end was cut by 10 bases, the J end by 0 bases, with 9 bases between. CDR3 length equals 12 residues. The CDR3 loop is CATRLLNTEAFF. CDR3 sequence (DNA): TGTGCCACCCGATTATTGAACACTGAAGCTTTCTTT.

The chain uses TRBV4-3 and TRBJ1-2, with 10 positions matching TRBD1. Losses at the gene ends were 2 bases for V and 4 bases for J; bases not matched to a gene: 7. This CDR3 contains 16 residues. Germline V gene lookup returns CDR1 LGHNA and CDR2 YSLEER. CDR3 bases: TGCGCCAGCAGCCAATATGGGACAGGGGCCACCTATGGCTACACCTTC. Protein product: CASSQYGTGATYGYTF.

The J gene is TRBJ2-3, the V gene TRBV27; D not resolved. The CDR3 totals 12 residues. CDR1 and CDR2 from the germline V gene are MNHEY and SMNVEV (reference sequence). V lost 8 bases and J 0 bases, leaving 6 bases between the germline ends. The CDR3 region is CASGISTDTQYF. The CDR3 bases are TGTGCCAGCGGGATTAGCACAGATACGCAGTATTTT.

The chain is built from TRBV13 and TRBJ2-1; 10 positions match TRBD1. This CDR3 contains 15 residues. CDR1 is PRHDT and CDR2 is FYEKMQ in the germline V gene (reference sequence). J gave up 7 bases and V 5 bases, and 8 bases lay outside the gene matches. CDR3 residues: CASSPSGQGGNEQFF. The CDR3 nucleotides read TGTGCCAGCAGCCCCTCAGGACAGGGGGGGAATGAGCAGTTCTTC.

V gene TRBV15 combines with J gene TRBJ2-1, with D perhaps matching TRBD1 (6 bases). There are 14 residues in the CDR3. V was trimmed by 4 bases and J by 2 bases, leaving 9 bases between them. Germline V lookup: CDR1 LNHNV, CDR2 YYDKDF (reference sequence). The CDR3 region has the DNA TGTGCCACCAGCACAACAGGGACCTACAATGAGCAGTTCTTC. It specifies CATSTTGTYNEQFF.

The chain joins TRBV5-7 to TRBJ1-2; D is ambiguous. TRBV5-7 is sorted into the ORF group, with uncertain function. This CDR3 has 14 amino acids. The germline V and J ends were trimmed by 4 bases and 10 bases, with 20 bases remaining between them. CDR3 amino acids: CASSPKRGRPDYTF. The CDR3 DNA reads as TGTGCCAGCAGCCCCAAGCGAGGGCGCCCGGACTACACCTTC.

The chain uses TRBV28 and TRBJ2-7, with D perhaps matching TRBD1 (6 bases). Trimming took 5 bases from V and 6 from J, leaving 20 bases between them. The CDR3 totals 15 residues. The V gene's germline CDR1 is MDHEN and CDR2 SYDVKM. The CDR3 protein is CASSPIQGVGSEQYF. CDR3 bases: TGTGCCAGCAGTCCAATACAGGGAGTTGGTTCCGAGCAGTACTTC.

V and J are TRBV19 and TRBJ2-7; no firm D call. Trimming cost V 5 bases and J 4 bases, with 15 bases left between them. There are 14 residues in the CDR3. CDR1 LNHDA and CDR2 SQIVND come from the germline V gene (reference sequence). CDR3 nucleotide sequence: TGTGCCAGTAGTCTAGGCGAAGGGATTTACGAGCAGTACTTC. It encodes CASSLGEGIYEQYF.